The clone carrying this TCR beta chain occurred a few times. Its matching antigen is unknown. The data are from a study of response to subunit inactivated influenza vaccine. Regarding the study as a whole: Authors suggested few new T cells are recruited by each seasonal influenza vaccination.

Germline CDR1 and CDR2: MRHNA and SNTAGT. V lost 10 bases and J 3 bases, leaving 12 bases between the germline ends. The CDR3 contains 12 residues. MiXCR, applied by TCRdb to the RT-PCR reads, yields one record per CDR3 protein. This sample has some 520,000 distinct CDR3 sequences, with about 15% found just once. This TCR derives from a man aged 50 to 69 who received an inactivated influenza vaccine. This sample comprised CD4+ T cells sorted from PBMCs, obtained approximately 25 months after vaccination. V gene TRBV6-4 combines with J gene TRBJ1-1; a weak D match, TRBD1 (5 bases). The CDR3 sequence: CAIRLTDTEAFF. The CDR3 nucleotides are TGTGCCATCCGACTGACAGACACTGAAGCTTTCTTT.